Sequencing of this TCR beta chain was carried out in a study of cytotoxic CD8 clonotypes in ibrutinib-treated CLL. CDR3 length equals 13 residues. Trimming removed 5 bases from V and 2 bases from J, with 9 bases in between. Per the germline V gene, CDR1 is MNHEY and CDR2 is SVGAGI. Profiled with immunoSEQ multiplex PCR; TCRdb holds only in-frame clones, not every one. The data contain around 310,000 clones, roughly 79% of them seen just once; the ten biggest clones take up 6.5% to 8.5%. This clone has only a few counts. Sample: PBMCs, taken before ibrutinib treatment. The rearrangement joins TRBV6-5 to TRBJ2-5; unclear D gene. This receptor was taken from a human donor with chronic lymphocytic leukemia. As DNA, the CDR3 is TGTGCCAGCAGTCGGCAGGTTCAAGAGACCCAGTACTTC. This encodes CASSRQVQETQYF.